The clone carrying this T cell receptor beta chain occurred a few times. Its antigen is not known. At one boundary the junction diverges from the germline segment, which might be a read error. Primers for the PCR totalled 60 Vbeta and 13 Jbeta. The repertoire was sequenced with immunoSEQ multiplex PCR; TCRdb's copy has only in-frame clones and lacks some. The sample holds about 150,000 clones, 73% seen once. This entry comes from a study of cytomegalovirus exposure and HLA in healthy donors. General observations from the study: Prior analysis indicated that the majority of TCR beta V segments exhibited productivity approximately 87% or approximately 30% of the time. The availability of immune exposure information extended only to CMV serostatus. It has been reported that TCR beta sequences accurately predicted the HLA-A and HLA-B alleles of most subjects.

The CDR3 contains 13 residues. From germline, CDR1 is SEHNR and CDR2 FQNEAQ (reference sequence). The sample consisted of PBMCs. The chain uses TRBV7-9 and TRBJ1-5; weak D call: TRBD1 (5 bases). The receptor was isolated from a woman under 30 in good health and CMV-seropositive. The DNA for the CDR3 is TGTTCCAGCAGCTTGTCAGGGCATCAGCCCCAGCATTTT. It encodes CSSSLSGHQPQHF.